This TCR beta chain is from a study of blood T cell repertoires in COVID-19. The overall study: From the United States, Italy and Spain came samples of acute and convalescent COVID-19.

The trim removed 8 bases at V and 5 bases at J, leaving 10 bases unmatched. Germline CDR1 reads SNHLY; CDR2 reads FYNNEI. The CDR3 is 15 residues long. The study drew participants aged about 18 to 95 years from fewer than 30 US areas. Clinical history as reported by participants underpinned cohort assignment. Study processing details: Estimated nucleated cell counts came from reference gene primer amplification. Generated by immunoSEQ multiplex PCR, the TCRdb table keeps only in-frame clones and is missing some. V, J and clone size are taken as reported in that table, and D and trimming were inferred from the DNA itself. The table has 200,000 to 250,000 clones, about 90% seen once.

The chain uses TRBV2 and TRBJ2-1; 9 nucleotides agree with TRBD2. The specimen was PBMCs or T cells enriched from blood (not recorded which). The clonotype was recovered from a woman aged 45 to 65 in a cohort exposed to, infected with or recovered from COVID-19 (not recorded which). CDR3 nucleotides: TGTGCCAGCTCGGGGGGCCTAGCGGGGAACAATGAGCAGTTCTTC. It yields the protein CASSGGLAGNNEQFF.